This T cell receptor beta chain is drawn from a study of cytomegalovirus exposure and HLA in healthy donors. Using immunoSEQ multiplex PCR, the repertoire was profiled, and TCRdb retains in-frame clones only, with some absent. Of approximately 200,000 clones detected, roughly 81% appear once; the ten largest clones hold roughly 1.2%. On this clone: Antigen unknown.

General observations from the study: For most TCR sequences rarity was the rule, although some public TCRs occurred in many donors.

Germline values: CDR1 SQVTM, CDR2 ANQGSEA. This CDR3 region has 12 residues. The V gene lost 5 bases and the J gene lost 5 bases, with 9 bases spanning the gap. The sequence derives from a woman under 40 in good health and CMV-seronegative. The chain uses TRBV29-1 and TRBJ2-2, with D possibly TRBD2 on 7 matching bases. The specimen sequenced was PBMCs. This chain's CDR3 is CSVRGGTGELFF. The CDR3 DNA reads as TGCAGCGTTAGGGGGGGAACCGGGGAGCTGTTTTTT.